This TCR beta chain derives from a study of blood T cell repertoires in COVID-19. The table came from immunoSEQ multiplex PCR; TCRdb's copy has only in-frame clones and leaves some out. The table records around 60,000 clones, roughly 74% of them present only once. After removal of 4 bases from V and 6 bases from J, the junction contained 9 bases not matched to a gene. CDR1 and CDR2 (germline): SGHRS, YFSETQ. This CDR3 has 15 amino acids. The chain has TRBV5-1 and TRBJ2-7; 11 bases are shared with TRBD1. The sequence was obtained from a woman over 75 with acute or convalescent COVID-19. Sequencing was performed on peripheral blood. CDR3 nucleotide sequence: TGCGCCAGCAGCCAAATGGGACAGGGGGAGTCCGAGCAGTACTTC. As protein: CASSQMGQGESEQYF.